This T cell receptor beta chain originates from a study of shared clonotypes between healthy human individuals. The count of this clone is one. Its antigen remains unknown. The assay was carried out at the deep level. Per the study methods: Sequence data from immunoSEQ were junction-only and lacked quality scores; consequently, filtering differed. Measured with immunoSEQ multiplex PCR; TCRdb has only the in-frame clones, and not every one. From that table come the V and J calls and clone size; the DNA was used to work out D and trimming. Here the sample spans some 1.5 million clones, around 95% being singletons. The junction had 8 bases not matched to a gene; V was cut back by 5 bases and J by 3 bases. Per germline, CDR1 SGHVS and CDR2 FNYEAQ. CDR3 size: 15 residues. Recent acute infections and vaccinations were absent in the healthy HIV-negative adult donors. Whole-study findings and limits: All-four-donor shared clonotypes had higher generation probabilities than non-shared clonotypes did.

The specimen was naive CD4+ T cells sorted from blood. As to subset: CD45RA+ positively selected. This chain joins TRBV7-6 and TRBJ1-1; 8 bases fit TRBD1. The TCR was taken from a man under 40 in good health. In DNA, the CDR3 is TGTGCCAGCAGCCTCCGACAGGGGATTGACACTGAAGCTTTCTTT. Its protein product is CASSLRQGIDTEAFF.